The source of this TCR beta chain is a study of cytomegalovirus exposure and HLA in healthy donors (TCRdb year 2017). With respect to the entire study: In an earlier analysis of 450 to 750 of the donors, around 290 Gb of sequence data and 95 million to 130 million unique TCR beta sequences from approximately 180 million T cells were reported. The study was designed to test whether signatures of past pathogen exposure could be identified by cataloging public T cell receptors. Among about 410 genotyped donors of the cohort, an average of around 250,000 unique TCR beta nucleotide sequences was sequenced per donor, of which about 18% were non-productive. The later analysis used no new phenotypic data to find candidate immune exposures, relying instead on TCR beta sequences and their occurrence across donors. A separate validation cohort of approximately 130 different subjects was used in addition to the 666-subject first cohort. Because of strong linkage in the cohort, a few DR-DQ haplotypes were treated as single units for association and clustering. A later genetic analysis took genome-wide SNP genotypes for about 55% of the 666 donors and used that subset as a discovery cohort. The T cell repertoires of several hundred subjects were profiled by immunosequencing and related to cytomegalovirus serostatus. An early release that covered roughly 600 HLA-typed donors contained around 300 gigabases of sequencing data and tens of millions of unique TCR sequences. Typing coverage varied by locus: roughly 629-630 donors for A, B, C, DRB1 and DQB1; approximately 560 for DQA1; more than 600 for DPA1; around 490 for DPB1. All discovery cohort repertoires had been generated using a single sequencing platform. Both class I and class II loci were covered by HLA typing, at four-digit resolution. High-throughput TCR immunosequencing, statistical association of individual TCRs with disease status, and machine learning were combined to predict cytomegalovirus infection status. Among the roughly 400 genotyped donors, approximately 81% belonged to the genetic ancestry cluster associated with self-reported Caucasian donors. Alongside the repertoire data, information on donor age, sex, ethnicity and CMV serostatus was compiled. In a later analysis, previously published TCR beta repertoires from hundreds of donors were re-analyzed and high-resolution HLA genotyping was added so that TCR occurrence patterns could be studied. An earlier analysis of around 640 of the donors used high-throughput TCR beta sequencing to judge whether each TCR beta V gene segment behaved as functional or pseudogenic. The paper's findings and limits, for the study overall: The classifier was reported to diagnose cytomegalovirus status with high specificity and sensitivity in both the original and validation cohorts. A later analysis found that TCR association rates varied across HLA loci, with DRB1 alleles showing the most associated TCRs and HLA-C alleles the fewest. A cluster of highly shared sequence variants was judged likely to represent a technical artifact of the sequencing pipeline. An earlier analysis of 450 to 750 of the donors showed that most TCR beta V segments appeared in productive rearrangements either about 87% or about 30% of the time, which broadly matched IMGT annotations. A later analysis found that most CMV-associated TCR beta chains appeared HLA-restricted, with HLA associations seemingly driven largely by CMV exposure. The presence/absence analyses assumed that sequencing depth was roughly uniform across donors, and that assumption may not be true. Specific HLA alleles were associated with around 18,000 TCR beta sequences at a false discovery rate of 0.05 in a later analysis. Three of the identified cytomegalovirus-associated TCR beta chains were confirmed in vitro to be specific for cytomegalovirus antigens. The 87-base-pair reads could not distinguish some IMGT-functional V segments, including TRBV6-2 and TRBV6-3, so those segments were excluded. Assigning TCR associations to individual alleles was difficult when HLA alleles, especially DR and DQ, strongly co-occurred. The study gave a list of over 150 TCR beta chains associated with cytomegalovirus. A further reported finding was that TCR beta sequences accurately predicted the HLA-A and HLA-B alleles for most subjects in the first cohort. Most TCR sequences were seen in very few donors, while some public TCRs were found in many individuals. This cohort had only TCR beta chains sequenced, and the lack of alpha or paired-chain data limited which features could be detected. Immune exposure information for the cohort was limited to CMV serostatus. According to a later genetic analysis, donors in an Asian-associated ancestry cluster had fewer N-insertions in productive TCRs than the approximately 690-donor mean. According to the authors, the approach could potentially be generalized to other disease states and immunological phenotypes. A later analysis reported that several top co-occurrence clusters appeared linked to parvovirus B19, influenza, CMV and Epstein-Barr virus. HLA typing was unavailable for some donors at each locus, so association tests used only the typed subset. Linkage disequilibrium might explain the correlated functional status among segregating V segments, but an unknown experimental factor could not be ruled out. Approximately 16 rarely observed V segments, including chromosome 9 orphons, were excluded from the earlier analysis of approximately 500 of the donors because counts were too low. Compared with equally common non-associated chains, HLA-associated TCR beta chains in a later analysis were more clonally expanded and had lower generation probabilities. In a later genetic analysis, a missense DCLRE1C variant was associated with V-gene and J-gene trimming of TCR beta chains, and the association was replicated in an independent cohort.

The cohort was made up of 500 to 800 healthy bone marrow donors. Cohort members were all nominally healthy when sampled, although unrecorded immune exposures were likely present. The donor tested CMV seronegative and was one of the 352 seronegative cohort members. A peripheral blood sample was provided by each donor, and peripheral blood mononuclear cells were used for TCR beta sequencing. The Qiagen DNeasy Blood Extraction Kit was used to extract genomic DNA from the blood cell samples. Based on the germline V gene, the CDR1 and CDR2 sequences are SGHRS and YFSETQ. The CDR3 runs 15 residues from the cysteine to the phenylalanine. Solely the CDR3 DNA is kept, with 45 bases framed from the first base. Relative to germline, V is missing 0 bases and J is missing 7 bases, with 3 bases of the junction outside any gene match. With regard to this clone: It has no known antigen specificity.

Receptors were amplified or captured by the immunoSEQ multiplex PCR assay. The multiplex PCR relied on a mix of 60 forward primers for TCR Vbeta segments and 13 reverse primers for TCR Jbeta segments. Amplification of the CDR3 region of rearranged TCR beta genes was performed with a multiplex PCR assay on genomic DNA. Amplified TCR beta libraries were sequenced as 87-base-pair reads on the Illumina HiSeq System. Per the source publication's procedure: A later analysis tallied tens of millions of unique TCR beta chains across the 666 repertoires, and approximately 9.9 million of those chains were shared by two or more donors. Raw reads were error-corrected and collapsed into unique sequences by a nearest-neighbor algorithm in which closely related sequences were merged to remove PCR and sequencing errors. Alignment of CDR3 sequences to IMGT reference sequences was used to assign V, D and J gene segments. For a sequence to be retained, at least a six-nucleotide match to both a V gene segment and a J gene segment was required. Rearrangements were classified as productive when the CDR3 lacked stop codons and remained in frame with V and J, and all other rearrangements were classified as non-productive. CDR3 was defined by IMGT convention, running from the second conserved V-encoded cysteine to the conserved J-encoded phenylalanine. Sequences without an unambiguous match to a single V gene segment were excluded from the earlier analysis of about 600 of the donors. An earlier analysis of a few hundred of the donors called V segments functional above 56.7% productive rearrangements and segregating when the between-donor standard deviation exceeded 5%. A statistical classification framework was built to diagnose cytomegalovirus status from the catalog of TCR beta chain sequences. In a later analysis, TCR nucleotide sequences were compared against IMGT/GENE-DB human TR gene sequences so that V and J genes could be assigned. The TCRdist pipeline was used in a later analysis to assign CDR3 sequences and most-parsimonious VDJ recombination scenarios. A later analysis defined each TCR beta chain by its CDR3 amino acid sequence plus V-gene family, and excluded reads lacking a unique V-gene family. To address suspected cross-contamination and a sequencing artifact, a later analysis removed 450 to 700 highly shared, low-generation-probability nucleotide sequences. A later analysis calculated a clonal expansion index for each public chain from normalized within-repertoire ranks of inferred template counts. Generation probabilities in a later analysis came from a VDJ recombination model fitted to out-of-frame rearrangements, and those results were checked against IGoR. In a later analysis, TCR-TCR, TCR-HLA and TCR-CMV co-occurrence was scored with hypergeometric tests, and a repertoire-size bias correction was applied to TCR pairs. To estimate false discovery rates, a later analysis permuted the HLA or CMV assignments 20 times. In a later analysis, co-occurring TCRs were grouped using DBSCAN, and TCRdist sequence similarity was added for clustering within HLA-allele-positive subsets. Repertoires with fewer than 30,000 or more than 120,000 public chains were left out of co-occurrence clustering, as were five repertoires with anomalous nucleotide sharing. TCRdb mirrors the immuneACCESS table, restricted to in-frame sequences. Some clones are absent from its copies; in checked studies, under half trace to an unresolved V gene, and the reason for the others is unknown. The V and J calls and clone size are taken from that table; D and trimming were inferred from the DNA. The sample has some 46,000 clones on record. The ten largest clones add up to 6.5% to 10% of the sample.

The receptor chain draws on TRBV5-1 and TRBJ1-6; 8 bases in the junction line up with TRBD1. This TCR derives from a male donor in good health and CMV-seronegative. Material for sequencing was PBMCs. The CDR3 in this case is CASSLAGQGNSPLHF. The DNA sequence follows: TGCGCCAGCAGCTTGGCAGGACAGGGAAATTCACCCCTCCACTTT.